The subject of this entry is one T cell receptor beta chain. Its cognate antigen is unknown. As to treatment: roughly 18 received Ad26.COV2.S at low or high dose, single or two shots; roughly five received placebo; per-sample allocation not given. All samples were drawn on day 63, counting from the first vaccine or placebo injection. Adults aged 18-55 years in Boston included the donor. CDR3 length: 15 amino acids. Deletions cut 6 bases from V and 4 bases from J, with 16 bases between. Per the germline V gene, CDR1 is SGHNT and CDR2 is YYREEE (reference sequence). The assay was immunoSEQ multiplex PCR, and TCRdb's table has in-frame clones only and misses some. The sample records a few hundred thousand clones, 88% being singletons. The data were obtained in a study of Ad26.COV2.S vaccination and SARS-CoV-2 variants. General observations from the study: Vaccine recipients had higher spike-specific TCR breadth than placebo recipients. Considerable breadth of spike-specific CD8+ and CD4+ T cell responses has reportedly been documented following vaccination.

The TCR sequence derives from a person aged 18 to 59 who received the Ad26.COV2.S COVID-19 vaccine or a placebo. The chain combines TRBV5-4 with TRBJ2-2; D not resolved. Sequenced material: peripheral blood, taken in a trial of Ad26.COV2.S vaccine versus placebo. The CDR3 bases are TGTGCCAGCACCAACCAAGTCAGATCCACCGGGGAGCTGTTTTTT. This sequence encodes CASTNQVRSTGELFF. The whole variable domain, filled in from reference TRBV5-4 and TRBJ2-2, reads ETGVTQSPTHLIKTRGQQVTLRCSSQSGHNTVSWYQQALGQGPQFIFQYYREEENGRGNFPPRFSGLQFPNYSSELNVNALELDDSALYLCASTNQVRSTGELFFGEGSRLTVL.